One sample yielded the 17 T cell receptor beta chains listed below, sequenced in a study of cytomegalovirus exposure and HLA in healthy donors. PCR used 60 Vbeta primers and 13 Jbeta primers. Produced via immunoSEQ multiplex PCR; TCRdb's table is partial and in-frame only. The table records about 120,000 clones, less than 80% of them present only once. Sequenced sample: PBMCs. These receptor sequences come from a man in his forties or fifties in good health and CMV-seropositive.

This rearrangement joins TRBV6-5 to TRBJ2-7; D may be TRBD1 (6 bases). In germline, CDR1 is MNHEY, CDR2 SVGAGI. The ends were cut back, 3 bases at V and 5 bases at J, with 11 bases in the middle. The CDR3 totals 13 residues. CDR3 residues: CASSYAGVHEQYF. The CDR3 DNA sequence: TGTGCCAGCAGTTATGCAGGGGTCCACGAGCAGTACTTC.

This clone was observed a handful of times. The chain has TRBV27 and TRBJ1-2; weak D call: TRBD1 (6 bases). This CDR3 has 13 residues. Germline assignment: CDR1 MNHEY and CDR2 SMNVEV (reference sequence). The germline V and J ends were trimmed by 3 bases and 3 bases, with 8 bases remaining between them. As DNA, the CDR3 is TGTGCCAGCAGTTTCAACAGGGACTATGGCTACACCTTC. Translated: CASSFNRDYGYTF.

The chain carries TRBV10-3 and TRBJ1-4; D ambiguous. Trimming left V 10 bases short and J 6 bases short, with 18 bases between. Germline lookup yields CDR1 ENHRY and CDR2 SYGVKD. CDR3 length: 14 amino acids. The CDR3: CATAVAAADEKLFF. In nucleotides, the CDR3 is TGTGCCACCGCCGTGGCCGCGGCGGATGAAAAACTGTTTTTT.

This clone was counted a few times. This chain uses TRBV30 with TRBJ1-2; TRBD1 matches at 9 bases. V shed 1 base and J 8 bases; nucleotides not matched to a gene: 8. Germline V gene data show CDR1 as GTSNPN and CDR2 as SVGIG (reference sequence). The CDR3 has 14 amino acids. The CDR3 sequence: CAWSGPGTGLGYTF. Here the CDR3 DNA reads TGTGCCTGGAGTGGCCCCGGGACAGGGCTCGGCTACACCTTC.

The chain recombines TRBV11-2 with TRBJ2-2; D possibly corresponds to TRBD1 (6 bases). Germline assignment: CDR1 SGHAT and CDR2 FQNNGV. Trimming cost V 3 bases and J 4 bases, with 9 bases left between them. CDR3 length: 14 amino acids. The CDR3 sequence is CASSLRTATGELFF. In DNA, the CDR3 is TGTGCCAGCAGCTTGCGGACAGCCACCGGGGAGCTGTTTTTT.

The chain combines TRBV13 with TRBJ2-1; D perhaps matches TRBD1 (6 bases). The ends were cut back, 3 bases at V and 5 bases at J, with 11 bases in the middle. The CDR3 runs to 14 residues. The germline gives CDR1 PRHDT, CDR2 FYEKMQ (reference sequence). CDR3 DNA: TGTGCCAGCAGCTTTCGGACAGCCGACAATGAGCAGTTCTTC. The encoded protein is CASSFRTADNEQFF.

This chain joins TRBV4-3 and TRBJ2-1; the match to TRBD2 covers 12 bases. V trimming: 0 bases; J trimming: 11 bases; junction bases outside the gene matches: 5. Germline lookup yields CDR1 LGHNA and CDR2 YSLEER. This CDR3 comprises 15 residues. CDR3 loop: CASSQDKLAGGKQFF. DNA for the CDR3: TGCGCCAGCAGCCAAGATAAGCTAGCGGGAGGGAAGCAGTTCTTC.

This chain links TRBV4-3 with TRBJ2-3, with D possibly being TRBD2 (6 bases). Germline V gives CDR1 LGHNA, CDR2 YSLEER. The CDR3 runs to 15 residues. Trimming took 0 bases from V and 2 from J, leaving 9 bases between them. DNA for the CDR3: TGCGCCAGCAGCCAAGATTTGGACTACACAGATACGCAGTATTTT. Protein product: CASSQDLDYTDTQYF.

Concerning this clone: A read error may account for a junction end that differs from germline. The gene calls are TRBV7-7 and TRBJ2-1; weak D call: TRBD1 (6 bases). The CDR3 is 15 residues long. Germline V gene sequence: CDR1 SSHAT, CDR2 FNYEAQ (reference sequence). CDR3: CASSPRQDPYNEQFF. The CDR3 bases are TGTGCTAGCAGCCCCCGACAGGACCCCTACAATGAGCAGTTCTTC.

This chain uses TRBV7-2 with TRBJ2-2; 8 bases line up with TRBD1. Germline CDR1 and CDR2: SGHTA and FQGNSA. V was clipped by 6 bases and J by 5 bases; unmatched bases: 5. This CDR3 has 14 residues. DNA for the CDR3: TGTGCCAGCAGTGGACAGGGCGGGACCGGGGAGCTGTTTTTT. Translated, it gives CASSGQGGTGELFF.

This clone was observed a handful of times. V usage is TRBV6-1 and J usage is TRBJ1-1, with a possible D match to TRBD1 (6 bases). Deletions cut 8 bases from V and 0 bases from J, with 16 bases between. CDR3 length: 15 amino acids. The germline CDR1 and CDR2 sequences are MNHNS and SASEGT. In DNA, the CDR3 is TGTGCCAGCTCGTGGACAGCCTTAATGAACACTGAAGCTTTCTTT. This gives the protein CASSWTALMNTEAFF.

The chain joins TRBV20-1 to TRBJ2-7; 9 bases line up with TRBD1. The ends lost 7 bases at V and 5 bases at J; junction bases unmatched: 3. The germline V gene encodes CDR1 DFQATT and CDR2 SNEGSKA (reference sequence). CDR3 length: 11 residues. The CDR3 sequence: CSEGQGHEQYF. The CDR3 region has the DNA TGCAGTGAGGGACAGGGCCACGAGCAGTACTTC.

This clone appeared once. J is TRBJ1-1 and V is TRBV4-2, with TRBD1 identical over 7 bases. Germline assignment: CDR1 LGHNA and CDR2 YNFKEQ. The junction had 4 bases not matched to a gene; V was cut back by 0 bases and J by 0 bases. The CDR3 is 16 amino acids. CDR3 amino acids: CASSQDPGQLNTEAFF. The CDR3 coding sequence is TGTGCCAGCAGCCAAGACCCGGGACAGTTGAACACTGAAGCTTTCTTT.

V usage is TRBV7-9 and J usage is TRBJ2-1; D unclear. Germline CDR1 is SEHNR and CDR2 is FQNEAQ (reference sequence). V was trimmed by 5 bases and J by 5 bases, leaving 10 bases between them. The CDR3 loop spans 13 amino acids. CDR3 protein: CASSLLRDNEQFF. CDR3 nucleotide sequence: TGTGCCAGCAGCCTACTCCGGGACAATGAGCAGTTCTTC.

This clone was counted only a few times. In the same sample, other DNA sequences code for this CDR3. The CDR3, as DNA: TGTGCCAGCAGTGACAGGGTGGGTGGCTACACCTTC. It encodes CASSDRVGGYTF. This chain links TRBV25-1 with TRBJ1-2; D is possibly TRBD1 (5 bases). The germline V and J ends were trimmed by 3 bases and 7 bases, with 9 bases remaining between them. CDR1 and CDR2 from the germline V gene are MGHDK and SYGVNS. CDR3 length: 12 amino acids.

A few counts support this clone. The V gene is TRBV6-6, the J gene TRBJ2-5; unclear D gene. The germline V and J ends were trimmed by 4 bases and 7 bases, with 16 bases remaining between them. The length of the CDR3 is 14 residues. In germline, CDR1 is MNHNY, CDR2 SVGAGI (reference sequence). CDR3 in DNA: TGTGCCAGCAGTTTTCTCCCTGAGTTTGGGACCCAGTACTTC. Amino acids: CASSFLPEFGTQYF.

This clone was seen at least ten times. V and J are TRBV25-1 and TRBJ2-3, with D perhaps matching TRBD1 (6 bases). Trimming shortened V by 5 bases and J by 4 bases, and 10 bases separated the two germline ends. The CDR3 is 13 amino acids. Germline V CDR1 and CDR2: MGHDK, SYGVNS. The CDR3 protein is CASSLQGSDTQYF. CDR3 DNA: TGTGCCAGCAGTCTACAGGGATCAGATACGCAGTATTTT.